The 26 T cell receptor beta chains below all came from one sample that was sequenced in a study of shared clonotypes between healthy human individuals. Sequenced by immunoSEQ multiplex PCR; TCRdb stores in-frame clones only, minus some. This table has approximately 2.1 million clones, 85% to 95% appearing once. The sample taken for sequencing was naive CD4+ T cells from PBMCs. Described subset: CD45RA+ positively selected. These receptors all come from a man between 18 and 35 years old in good health. Some clones in this sample may be carry-over from other donors' samples.

In the case of this clone: Germline is not matched at one junction end, which may reflect a read error. Distinct nucleotide sequences in the sample also encode this CDR3. This CDR3 reads CASSLGTSGNNEQFF. The CDR3 DNA follows: TGCGCCAGCAGTTTGGGTACTAGCGGGAACAATGAGCAGTTCTTC. This chain connects TRBV5-1 to TRBJ2-1; 10 bases line up with TRBD2. The CDR3 is 15 residues long. CDR1 is SGHRS, CDR2 YFSETQ, per germline.

This sequence joins TRBV29-1 and TRBJ1-1; D gene unclear. The V end lost 5 bases, the J end lost 1 base, and 8 bases lay between the germline ends. The CDR3 covers 12 residues. CDR1 and CDR2 (germline): SQVTM, ANQGSEA. This CDR3 is CSVIPGNTEAFF. For the CDR3, the DNA is TGCAGCGTTATTCCTGGGAACACTGAAGCTTTCTTT.

The chain recombines TRBV6-6 with TRBJ1-1; D ambiguous. The CDR3 sequence is 14 residues long. Germline CDR1 is MNHNY and CDR2 is SVGAGI (reference sequence). V lost 6 bases, J lost 8 bases, and 19 bases lay in between. The CDR3 coding sequence is TGTGCCAGCAGCCTCCTAGGCGCCGCGGGGGAAGCTTTCTTT. Its translation is CASSLLGAAGEAFF.

The V gene is TRBV6-5, the J gene TRBJ2-5; D gene ambiguous. The CDR3 consists of 13 residues. The ends were cut back, 2 bases at V and 2 bases at J, with 6 bases in the middle. Germline V CDR1 and CDR2: MNHEY, SVGAGI. This CDR3 is CASSYRFQETQYF. Written as DNA, the CDR3 is TGTGCCAGCAGTTACAGGTTTCAAGAGACCCAGTACTTC.

In its sample, this clone was seen once. The rearrangement links TRBV6-5 to TRBJ1-2; no clear D gene. Trimming pared 5 bases from V and 2 bases from J, leaving 6 bases between. The germline gives CDR1 MNHEY, CDR2 SVGAGI. The CDR3 consists of 12 residues. As DNA, the CDR3 is TGTGCCAGCAGTGCCGGGAACTATGGCTACACCTTC. This encodes CASSAGNYGYTF.

This chain connects TRBV5-6 to TRBJ1-2; D is ambiguous. CDR1 is SGHDT and CDR2 is YYEEEE in the germline V gene. Between the trimmed V and J ends, which lost 2 bases and 3 bases, there was a span of 11 bases. The CDR3 runs to 14 residues. The CDR3 here is CASSFSGIDYGYTF. CDR3 bases: TGTGCCAGCAGCTTTTCGGGGATCGACTATGGCTACACCTTC.

This sequence joins TRBV28 and TRBJ1-2; D is possibly TRBD1 (5 bases). Trimming took 5 bases from V and 5 from J, leaving 21 bases between them. This CDR3 region has 16 residues. The germline V gene has CDR1 MDHEN and CDR2 SYDVKM. The CDR3 DNA is TGTGCCAGCAGTGCGGCCTCGGGACCTGGGGGGTATGGCTACACCTTC. This codes for CASSAASGPGGYGYTF.

The chain joins TRBV5-6 to TRBJ1-2; unclear D gene. The V and J ends lost 4 bases and 1 base respectively, with 11 bases between them. CDR1 SGHDT and CDR2 YYEEEE come from the germline V gene. This CDR3 contains 14 residues. CDR3 loop: CASSPWTFNYGYTF. In DNA, the CDR3 is TGTGCCAGCAGCCCTTGGACCTTTAACTATGGCTACACCTTC.

J is TRBJ2-7 and V is TRBV19; D possibly matches TRBD1 or TRBD2 (5 bases each). Trimming pared 1 base from V and 3 bases from J, leaving 13 bases between. There are 15 residues in the CDR3. Germline CDR1 and CDR2: LNHDA and SQIVND (reference sequence). Written as DNA, the CDR3 is TGTGCCAGTAGTATAGCAAGGGGAGCCCACTACGAGCAGTACTTC. Translating it yields CASSIARGAHYEQYF.

To note about this clone: Distinct nucleotide sequences in the sample also encode this CDR3. This chain uses TRBV30 with TRBJ1-1; 9 bases align to TRBD1. Losses at the gene ends were 3 bases for V and 2 bases for J; bases not matched to a gene: 1. The CDR3 has 13 amino acids. The germline V gene has CDR1 GTSNPN and CDR2 SVGIG (reference sequence). This CDR3 reads CAWRGQGNTEAFF. The CDR3 nucleotides read TGTGCCTGGAGGGGACAGGGAAACACTGAAGCTTTCTTT.

The chain joins TRBV2 to TRBJ1-5; a possible D gene is TRBD1 (6 bases). Trimming took 6 bases from V and 1 from J, leaving 13 bases between them. The CDR3 totals 15 residues. Germline CDR1 SNHLY, CDR2 FYNNEI. The CDR3 DNA reads TGTGCCAGCAGCGCAACAGGGACAAGCAATCAGCCCCAGCATTTT. Translating it yields CASSATGTSNQPQHF.

In regard to this clone: Other DNA sequences within the sample encode an identical CDR3. This rearrangement joins TRBV14 to TRBJ1-1; D uncertain. Germline CDR1 SGHDN, CDR2 FVKESK. V was trimmed by 0 bases and J by 2 bases, leaving 4 bases between them. The CDR3 is 13 residues long. CDR3 region: CASSQELNTEAFF. The CDR3 nucleotides read TGTGCCAGCAGCCAAGAGCTAAACACTGAAGCTTTCTTT. Based on the CDR3 plus reference TRBV14 and TRBJ1-1, the full variable domain is EAGVTQFPSHSVIEKGQTVTLRCDPISGHDNLYWYRRVMGKEIKFLLHFVKESKQDESGMPNNRFLAERTGGTYSTLKVQPAELEDSGVYFCASSQELNTEAFFGQGTRLTVV.

V gene TRBV4-2 combines with J gene TRBJ2-1, with 11 bases lining up with TRBD2. Trimming took 2 bases from V and 0 from J; bases not matched to a gene: 3. This CDR3 is built from 17 residues. Per germline, CDR1 LGHNA and CDR2 YNFKEQ. CDR3 coding DNA: TGTGCCAGCAGCCAATTTGGGACTAGCGGCTCCTACAATGAGCAGTTCTTC. It yields the protein CASSQFGTSGSYNEQFF.

CDR3 sequence (DNA): TGTGCCAGCACCCAATTCACCGGGGAGCTGTTTTTT. This translates into CASTQFTGELFF. The chain carries TRBV7-2 and TRBJ2-2; D unclear. With 7 bases removed from V and 4 bases from J, the gap between germline ends came to 7 bases. Per the germline V gene, CDR1 is SGHTA and CDR2 is FQGNSA. This CDR3 spans 12 amino acids.

The chain recombines TRBV5-1 with TRBJ2-2, with 9 positions matching TRBD2. Germline CDR1 and CDR2: SGHRS and YFSETQ. The CDR3 length is 16 residues. V gave up 0 bases and J gave up 6 bases; unmatched junction bases: 6. This CDR3 is CASSLVVSGSSGELFF. CDR3 nucleotide sequence: TGCGCCAGCAGCTTGGTCGTTAGCGGGAGCTCCGGGGAGCTGTTTTTT.

This clone was observed a few times. The chain joins TRBV30 to TRBJ1-5; no definite D call. This CDR3 region has 13 residues. Germline V lookup: CDR1 GTSNPN, CDR2 SVGIG (reference sequence). V was cut by 3 bases and J by 3 bases, with 9 bases left in between. CDR3 in DNA: TGTGCCTGGAGGGGCCGATTCAATCAGCCCCAGCATTTT. Translating gives CAWRGRFNQPQHF.

This clone showed up just once. The gene calls are TRBV7-3 and TRBJ2-2; D tentatively fits TRBD1 or TRBD2 (5 bases each). Deletions cut 5 bases from V and 6 bases from J, with 19 bases between. The V gene's germline CDR1 is SGHTA and CDR2 FQGTGA. The CDR3 has 16 residues. The CDR3 here is CASSQNAPGTPGELFF. Here the CDR3 DNA reads TGTGCCAGCAGCCAAAATGCGCCTGGGACGCCCGGGGAGCTGTTTTTT.

The chain carries TRBV9 and TRBJ1-5; D unresolved. V was clipped by 2 bases and J by 7 bases, with 10 bases between them. The CDR3 sequence is 13 residues long. Germline V gene lookup returns CDR1 SGDLS and CDR2 YYNGEE. CDR3: CASSVREGQPQHF. The CDR3 coding sequence is TGTGCCAGCAGCGTGAGGGAAGGGCAGCCCCAGCATTTT.

V gene TRBV6-1 combines with J gene TRBJ2-7, with TRBD2 matching 10 bases. CDR1 is MNHNS and CDR2 is SASEGT in the germline V gene. J lost 7 bases, V lost 5 bases, and 11 bases had no gene match. CDR3 length: 15 amino acids. The CDR3 sequence is CASSLGTSEKLEQYF. CDR3 bases: TGTGCCAGCAGTCTAGGGACTAGCGAGAAGTTAGAGCAGTACTTC.

The chain links TRBV10-3 to TRBJ2-3; the D is unclear. Per germline, CDR1 ENHRY and CDR2 SYGVKD. Trimming pared 0 bases from V and 6 bases from J, leaving 4 bases between. This CDR3 region has 12 residues. CDR3 amino acids: CAISESLDTQYF. In DNA form, the CDR3 reads TGTGCCATCAGTGAGTCGCTGGATACGCAGTATTTT.

This clone was detected once. This sequence joins TRBV7-9 and TRBJ2-7; TRBD1 matches 9 bases. After removal of 1 base from V and 3 bases from J, the junction contained 16 bases not matched to a gene. Looked up from germline, CDR1 is SEHNR and CDR2 is FQNEAQ (reference sequence). This CDR3 has 19 residues. The CDR3 DNA reads as TGTGCCAGCAGCTTAGGGAGCGTGGGCGGGACAGGGAGTATCTACGAGCAGTACTTC. Amino acids: CASSLGSVGGTGSIYEQYF. The variable domain in full, with the rest retrieved from reference TRBV7-9 and TRBJ2-7, is DTGVSQNPRHKITKRGQNVTFRCDPISEHNRLYWYRQTLGQGPEFLTYFQNEAQLEKSRLLSDRFSAERPKGSFSTLEIQRTEQGDSAMYLCASSLGSVGGTGSIYEQYFGPGTRLTVT.

J is TRBJ2-1 and V is TRBV7-7, with TRBD2 identical over 9 bases. This CDR3 region has 18 residues. Germline CDR1 reads SSHAT; CDR2 reads FNYEAQ (reference sequence). Losses at the gene ends were 1 base for V and 4 bases for J; bases not matched to a gene: 11. CDR3 sequence: CASSLVVSSGRRYNEQFF. The CDR3 DNA follows: TGTGCCAGCAGCTTAGTGGTATCGAGCGGGAGGAGGTACAATGAGCAGTTCTTC.

This chain connects TRBV2 to TRBJ2-1; weak D call: TRBD2 (5 bases). This CDR3 comprises 13 residues. V was pared by 4 bases and J by 3 bases, with 7 bases between. Germline V gives CDR1 SNHLY, CDR2 FYNNEI. The CDR3 is CASSAGLYNEQFF. The CDR3 region has the DNA TGTGCCAGCAGTGCAGGACTCTACAATGAGCAGTTCTTC.

Remarks on this clone: Other nucleotide sequences in the sample specify the same CDR3. The CDR3 bases are TGCGCCAGCAGCTCCTTAGCGGGAGGACCCTACGAGCAGTACTTC. Amino acid sequence: CASSSLAGGPYEQYF. The V gene is TRBV5-1, the J gene TRBJ2-7; 10 bases align to TRBD2. The V gene's germline CDR1 is SGHRS and CDR2 YFSETQ. The CDR3 loop spans 15 amino acids. V was clipped by 3 bases and J by 2 bases; unmatched bases: 5.

As for this clone: Within the sample, other DNA sequences also encode this same CDR3. The rearrangement links TRBV6-1 to TRBJ2-7; D tentatively reads TRBD1 or TRBD2 (5 bases each). The germline V gene has CDR1 MNHNS and CDR2 SASEGT. This CDR3 contains 13 residues. V lost 0 bases to trimming and J lost 3 bases, with 6 bases between them. The CDR3 spells CASSEAGRYEQYF. Here the CDR3 DNA reads TGTGCCAGCAGTGAAGCGGGACGCTACGAGCAGTACTTC.

This chain joins TRBV15 and TRBJ2-1, with D perhaps given as TRBD1 or TRBD2 (5 bases each). This CDR3 has 15 amino acids. The germline V gene has CDR1 LNHNV and CDR2 YYDKDF (reference sequence). Trimming shortened V by 0 bases and J by 3 bases, and 9 bases separated the two germline ends. In DNA form, the CDR3 reads TGTGCCACCAGCAGAGAGGGGGAGATCTACAATGAGCAGTTCTTC. This translates into CATSREGEIYNEQFF.